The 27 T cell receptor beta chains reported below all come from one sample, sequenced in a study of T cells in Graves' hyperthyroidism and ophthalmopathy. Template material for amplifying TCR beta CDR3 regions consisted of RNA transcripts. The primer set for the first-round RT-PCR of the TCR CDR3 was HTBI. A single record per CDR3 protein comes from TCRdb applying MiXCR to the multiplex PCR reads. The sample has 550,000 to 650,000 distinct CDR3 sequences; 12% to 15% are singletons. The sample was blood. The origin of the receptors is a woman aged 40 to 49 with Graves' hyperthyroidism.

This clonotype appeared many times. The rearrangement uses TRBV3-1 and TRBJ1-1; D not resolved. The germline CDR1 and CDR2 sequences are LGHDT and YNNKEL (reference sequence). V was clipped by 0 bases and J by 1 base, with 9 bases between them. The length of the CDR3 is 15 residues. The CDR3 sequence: CASSQESAGNTEAFF. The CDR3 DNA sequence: TGTGCCAGCAGCCAAGAGTCTGCTGGGAACACTGAAGCTTTCTTT.

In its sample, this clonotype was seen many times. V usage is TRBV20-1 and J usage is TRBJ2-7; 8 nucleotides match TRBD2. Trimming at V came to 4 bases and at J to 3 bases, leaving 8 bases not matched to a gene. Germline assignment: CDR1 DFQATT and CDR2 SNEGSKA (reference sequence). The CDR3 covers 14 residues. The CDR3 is CSAMKRGSLYEQYF. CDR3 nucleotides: TGCAGTGCTATGAAGCGGGGGAGTCTCTACGAGCAGTACTTC.

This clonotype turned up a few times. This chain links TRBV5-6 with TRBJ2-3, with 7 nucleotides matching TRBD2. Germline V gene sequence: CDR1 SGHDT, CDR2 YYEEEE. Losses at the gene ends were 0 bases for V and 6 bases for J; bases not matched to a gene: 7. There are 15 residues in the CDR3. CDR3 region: CASSLAGRRADTQYF. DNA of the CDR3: TGTGCCAGCAGCTTGGCCGGGAGGCGCGCGGATACGCAGTATTTT.

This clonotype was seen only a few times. The CDR3 bases are TGTGCCAGCAGCGTACTGTCTCGGACCTACAATGAGCAGTTCTTC. Its protein product is CASSVLSRTYNEQFF. The V call is TRBV9, the J call TRBJ2-1; D gene unclear. The CDR3 length is 15 residues. Germline CDR1 and CDR2: SGDLS and YYNGEE. V was pared by 1 base and J by 2 bases, with 10 bases between.

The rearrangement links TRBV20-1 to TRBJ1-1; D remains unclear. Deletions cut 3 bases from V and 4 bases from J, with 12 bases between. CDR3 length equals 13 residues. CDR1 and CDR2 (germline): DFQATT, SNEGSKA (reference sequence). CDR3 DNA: TGCAGTGCTAGGCTTCCCGCGGCCACTGAAGCTTTCTTT. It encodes CSARLPAATEAFF.

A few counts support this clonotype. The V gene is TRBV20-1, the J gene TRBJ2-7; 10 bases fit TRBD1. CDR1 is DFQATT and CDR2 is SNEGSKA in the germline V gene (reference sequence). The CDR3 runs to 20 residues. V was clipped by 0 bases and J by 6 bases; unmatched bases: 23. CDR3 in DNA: TGCAGTGCTAGAGAGAGAAAGATATCGGAGATTCGGGACAGGGGCTTCGAGCAGTACTTC. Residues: CSARERKISEIRDRGFEQYF.

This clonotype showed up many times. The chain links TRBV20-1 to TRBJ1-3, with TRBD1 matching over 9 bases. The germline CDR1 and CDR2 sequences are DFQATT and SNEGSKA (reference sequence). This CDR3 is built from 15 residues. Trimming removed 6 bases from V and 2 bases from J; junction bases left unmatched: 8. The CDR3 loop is CSAGGTGKAGNTIYF. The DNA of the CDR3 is TGCAGTGCGGGCGGGACAGGGAAGGCTGGAAACACCATATATTTT.

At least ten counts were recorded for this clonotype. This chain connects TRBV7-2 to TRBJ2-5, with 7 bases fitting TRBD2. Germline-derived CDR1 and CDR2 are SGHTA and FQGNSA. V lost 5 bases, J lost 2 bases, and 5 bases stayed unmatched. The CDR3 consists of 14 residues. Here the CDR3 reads CASSRGTMQETQYF. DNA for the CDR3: TGTGCCAGCAGCCGCGGGACTATGCAAGAGACCCAGTACTTC. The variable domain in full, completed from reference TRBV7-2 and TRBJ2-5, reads GAGVSQSPSNKVTEKGKDVELRCDPISGHTALYWYRQSLGQGLEFLIYFQGNSAPDKSGLPSDRFSAERTGGSVSTLTIQRTQQEDSAVYLCASSRGTMQETQYFGPGTRLLVL.

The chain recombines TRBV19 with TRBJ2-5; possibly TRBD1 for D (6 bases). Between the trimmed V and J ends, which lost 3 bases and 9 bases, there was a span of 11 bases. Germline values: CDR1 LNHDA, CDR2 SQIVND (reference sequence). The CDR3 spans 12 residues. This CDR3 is CASSMGPGAQYF. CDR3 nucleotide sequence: TGTGCCAGTAGTATGGGACCAGGGGCCCAGTACTTC.

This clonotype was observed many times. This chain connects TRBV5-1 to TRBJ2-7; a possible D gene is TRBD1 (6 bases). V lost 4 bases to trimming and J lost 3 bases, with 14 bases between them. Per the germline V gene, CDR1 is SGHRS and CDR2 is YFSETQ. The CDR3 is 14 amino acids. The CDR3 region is CASSQVGQYYEQYF. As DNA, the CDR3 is TGCGCCAGCAGCCAAGTCGGACAGTACTACGAGCAGTACTTC. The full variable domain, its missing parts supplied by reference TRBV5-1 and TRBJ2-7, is KAGVTQTPRYLIKTRGQQVTLSCSPISGHRSVSWYQQTPGQGLQFLFEYFSETQRNKGNFPGRFSGRQFSNSRSEMNVSTLELGDSALYLCASSQVGQYYEQYFGPGTRLTVT.

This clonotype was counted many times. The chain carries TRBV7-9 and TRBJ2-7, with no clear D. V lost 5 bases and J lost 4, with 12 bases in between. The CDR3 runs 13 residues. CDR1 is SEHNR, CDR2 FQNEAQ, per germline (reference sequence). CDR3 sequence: CASSHATSYEQYF. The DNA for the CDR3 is TGTGCCAGCAGCCACGCGACAAGTTACGAGCAGTACTTC.

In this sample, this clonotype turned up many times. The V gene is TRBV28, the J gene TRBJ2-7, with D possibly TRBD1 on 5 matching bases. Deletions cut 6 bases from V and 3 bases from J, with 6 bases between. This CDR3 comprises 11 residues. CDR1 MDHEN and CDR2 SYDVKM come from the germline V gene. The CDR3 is CASRTGYEQYF. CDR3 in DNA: TGTGCCAGCAGAACAGGCTACGAGCAGTACTTC.

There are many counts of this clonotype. The CDR3 here is CSVGTSGRDEQFF. DNA for the CDR3: TGCAGCGTTGGGACTAGCGGGAGGGATGAGCAGTTCTTC. The chain has TRBV29-1 and TRBJ2-1, with 15 nucleotides matching TRBD2. V gave up 4 bases and J gave up 8 bases; unmatched junction bases: 0. The germline gives CDR1 SQVTM, CDR2 ANQGSEA. This CDR3 has 13 amino acids.

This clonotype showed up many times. CDR3 residues: CASSKGGTGMNEQFF. The CDR3 coding sequence is TGTGCCAGCAGTAAAGGGGGGACAGGGATGAATGAGCAGTTCTTC. The chain couples TRBV7-3 to TRBJ2-1; 9 nucleotides line up with TRBD1. With 6 bases clipped from V and 7 bases from J, the junction kept 10 bases outside the gene matches. Germline CDR1 SGHTA, CDR2 FQGTGA. This CDR3 region has 15 residues.

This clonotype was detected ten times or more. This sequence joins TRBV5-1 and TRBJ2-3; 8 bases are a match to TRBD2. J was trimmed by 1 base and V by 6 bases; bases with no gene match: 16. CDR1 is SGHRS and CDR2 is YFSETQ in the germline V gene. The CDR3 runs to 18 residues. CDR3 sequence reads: CASIGRGSGDYRTDTQYF. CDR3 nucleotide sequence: TGCGCCAGCATCGGGAGGGGGAGCGGCGACTATCGCACAGATACGCAGTATTTT.

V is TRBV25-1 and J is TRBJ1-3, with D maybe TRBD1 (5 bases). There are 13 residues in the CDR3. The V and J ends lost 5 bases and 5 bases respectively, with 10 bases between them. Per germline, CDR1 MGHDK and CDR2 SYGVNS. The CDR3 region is CASSRGTRNTIYF. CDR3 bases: TGTGCCAGCAGTAGGGGTACTAGAAACACCATATATTTT.

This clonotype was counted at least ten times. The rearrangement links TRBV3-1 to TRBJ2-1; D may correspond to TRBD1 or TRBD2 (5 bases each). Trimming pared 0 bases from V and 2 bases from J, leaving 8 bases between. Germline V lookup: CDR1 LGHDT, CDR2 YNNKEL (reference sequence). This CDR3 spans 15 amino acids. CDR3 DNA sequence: TGTGCCAGCAGCCAAGAGAGGGACCCCTACAATGAGCAGTTCTTC. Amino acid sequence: CASSQERDPYNEQFF.

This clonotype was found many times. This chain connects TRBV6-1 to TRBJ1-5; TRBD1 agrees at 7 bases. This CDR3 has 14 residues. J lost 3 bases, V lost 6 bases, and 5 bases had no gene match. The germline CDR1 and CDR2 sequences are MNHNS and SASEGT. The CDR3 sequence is CASRPGTDNQPQHF. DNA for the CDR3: TGTGCCAGCAGGCCCGGGACAGACAATCAGCCCCAGCATTTT.

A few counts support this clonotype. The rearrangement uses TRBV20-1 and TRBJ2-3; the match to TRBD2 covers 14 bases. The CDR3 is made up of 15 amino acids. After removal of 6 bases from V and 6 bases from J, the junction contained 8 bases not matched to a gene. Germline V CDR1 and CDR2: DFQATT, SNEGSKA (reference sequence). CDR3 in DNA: TGCAGTGCCCGGACTAGCGGGAGGCCAAAGGATACGCAGTATTTT. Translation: CSARTSGRPKDTQYF.

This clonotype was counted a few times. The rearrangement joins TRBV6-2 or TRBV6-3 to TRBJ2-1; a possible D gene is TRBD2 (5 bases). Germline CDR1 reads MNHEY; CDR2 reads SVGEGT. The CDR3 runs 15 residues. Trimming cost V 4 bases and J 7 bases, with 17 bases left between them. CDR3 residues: CASSSLRGRGNEQFF. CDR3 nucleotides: TGTGCCAGCAGTTCCCTCCGGGGTCGTGGAAATGAGCAGTTCTTC.

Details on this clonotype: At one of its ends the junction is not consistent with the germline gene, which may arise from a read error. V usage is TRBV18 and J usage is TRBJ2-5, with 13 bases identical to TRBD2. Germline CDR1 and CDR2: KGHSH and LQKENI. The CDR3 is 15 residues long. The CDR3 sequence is CASSLTSGRASLSHF. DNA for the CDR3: TGTGCCAGCTCACTCACTAGCGGGAGGGCCTCTCTTAGCCACTTC.

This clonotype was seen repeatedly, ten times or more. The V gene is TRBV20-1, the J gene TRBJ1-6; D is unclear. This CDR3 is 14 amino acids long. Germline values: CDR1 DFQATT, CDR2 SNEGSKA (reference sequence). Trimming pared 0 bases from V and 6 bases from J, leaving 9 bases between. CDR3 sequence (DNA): TGCAGTGCTAGAGACACGGGCCTTAATTCACCCCTCCACTTT. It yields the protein CSARDTGLNSPLHF.

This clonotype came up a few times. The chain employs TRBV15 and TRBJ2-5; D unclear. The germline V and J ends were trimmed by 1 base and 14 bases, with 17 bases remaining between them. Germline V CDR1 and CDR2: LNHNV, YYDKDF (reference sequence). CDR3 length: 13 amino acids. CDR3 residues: CATSRGNEQGRYF. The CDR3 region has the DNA TGTGCCACCAGCAGAGGTAACGAACAAGGACGATACTTC. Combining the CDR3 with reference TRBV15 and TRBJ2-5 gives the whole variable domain DAMVIQNPRYQVTQFGKPVTLSCSQTLNHNVMYWYQQKSSQAPKLLFHYYDKDFNNEADTPDNFQSRRPNTSFCFLDIRSPGLGDTAMYLCATSRGNEQGRYFGPGTRLLVL.

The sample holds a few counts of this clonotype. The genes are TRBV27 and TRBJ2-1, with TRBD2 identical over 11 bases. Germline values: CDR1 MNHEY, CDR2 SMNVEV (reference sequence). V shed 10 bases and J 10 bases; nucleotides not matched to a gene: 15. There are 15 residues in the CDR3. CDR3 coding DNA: TGTGCCACCTTTAGCGGGAGGGGAACCTTGGGAGAGCAGTTCTTC. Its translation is CATFSGRGTLGEQFF.

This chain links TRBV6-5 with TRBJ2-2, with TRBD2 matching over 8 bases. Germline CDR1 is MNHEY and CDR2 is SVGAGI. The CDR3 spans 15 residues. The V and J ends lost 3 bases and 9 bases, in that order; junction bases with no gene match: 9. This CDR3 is CASSYGSLAGRELFF. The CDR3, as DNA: TGTGCCAGCAGTTATGGTAGTCTAGCGGGCCGGGAGCTGTTTTTT.

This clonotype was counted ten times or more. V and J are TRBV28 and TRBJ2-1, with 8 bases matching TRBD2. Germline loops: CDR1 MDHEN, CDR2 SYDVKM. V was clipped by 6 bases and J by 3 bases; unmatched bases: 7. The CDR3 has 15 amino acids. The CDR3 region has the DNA TGTGCCAGCAGCAGGACCCGGGAGGGCTACAATGAGCAGTTCTTC. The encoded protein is CASSRTREGYNEQFF.

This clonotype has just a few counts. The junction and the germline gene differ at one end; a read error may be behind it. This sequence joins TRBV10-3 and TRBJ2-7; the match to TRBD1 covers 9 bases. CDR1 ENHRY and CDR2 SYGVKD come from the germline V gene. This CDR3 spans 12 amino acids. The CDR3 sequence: CATGTGNYKQYF. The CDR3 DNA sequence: TGTGCCACCGGGACAGGGAACTACAAGCAGTACTTC.